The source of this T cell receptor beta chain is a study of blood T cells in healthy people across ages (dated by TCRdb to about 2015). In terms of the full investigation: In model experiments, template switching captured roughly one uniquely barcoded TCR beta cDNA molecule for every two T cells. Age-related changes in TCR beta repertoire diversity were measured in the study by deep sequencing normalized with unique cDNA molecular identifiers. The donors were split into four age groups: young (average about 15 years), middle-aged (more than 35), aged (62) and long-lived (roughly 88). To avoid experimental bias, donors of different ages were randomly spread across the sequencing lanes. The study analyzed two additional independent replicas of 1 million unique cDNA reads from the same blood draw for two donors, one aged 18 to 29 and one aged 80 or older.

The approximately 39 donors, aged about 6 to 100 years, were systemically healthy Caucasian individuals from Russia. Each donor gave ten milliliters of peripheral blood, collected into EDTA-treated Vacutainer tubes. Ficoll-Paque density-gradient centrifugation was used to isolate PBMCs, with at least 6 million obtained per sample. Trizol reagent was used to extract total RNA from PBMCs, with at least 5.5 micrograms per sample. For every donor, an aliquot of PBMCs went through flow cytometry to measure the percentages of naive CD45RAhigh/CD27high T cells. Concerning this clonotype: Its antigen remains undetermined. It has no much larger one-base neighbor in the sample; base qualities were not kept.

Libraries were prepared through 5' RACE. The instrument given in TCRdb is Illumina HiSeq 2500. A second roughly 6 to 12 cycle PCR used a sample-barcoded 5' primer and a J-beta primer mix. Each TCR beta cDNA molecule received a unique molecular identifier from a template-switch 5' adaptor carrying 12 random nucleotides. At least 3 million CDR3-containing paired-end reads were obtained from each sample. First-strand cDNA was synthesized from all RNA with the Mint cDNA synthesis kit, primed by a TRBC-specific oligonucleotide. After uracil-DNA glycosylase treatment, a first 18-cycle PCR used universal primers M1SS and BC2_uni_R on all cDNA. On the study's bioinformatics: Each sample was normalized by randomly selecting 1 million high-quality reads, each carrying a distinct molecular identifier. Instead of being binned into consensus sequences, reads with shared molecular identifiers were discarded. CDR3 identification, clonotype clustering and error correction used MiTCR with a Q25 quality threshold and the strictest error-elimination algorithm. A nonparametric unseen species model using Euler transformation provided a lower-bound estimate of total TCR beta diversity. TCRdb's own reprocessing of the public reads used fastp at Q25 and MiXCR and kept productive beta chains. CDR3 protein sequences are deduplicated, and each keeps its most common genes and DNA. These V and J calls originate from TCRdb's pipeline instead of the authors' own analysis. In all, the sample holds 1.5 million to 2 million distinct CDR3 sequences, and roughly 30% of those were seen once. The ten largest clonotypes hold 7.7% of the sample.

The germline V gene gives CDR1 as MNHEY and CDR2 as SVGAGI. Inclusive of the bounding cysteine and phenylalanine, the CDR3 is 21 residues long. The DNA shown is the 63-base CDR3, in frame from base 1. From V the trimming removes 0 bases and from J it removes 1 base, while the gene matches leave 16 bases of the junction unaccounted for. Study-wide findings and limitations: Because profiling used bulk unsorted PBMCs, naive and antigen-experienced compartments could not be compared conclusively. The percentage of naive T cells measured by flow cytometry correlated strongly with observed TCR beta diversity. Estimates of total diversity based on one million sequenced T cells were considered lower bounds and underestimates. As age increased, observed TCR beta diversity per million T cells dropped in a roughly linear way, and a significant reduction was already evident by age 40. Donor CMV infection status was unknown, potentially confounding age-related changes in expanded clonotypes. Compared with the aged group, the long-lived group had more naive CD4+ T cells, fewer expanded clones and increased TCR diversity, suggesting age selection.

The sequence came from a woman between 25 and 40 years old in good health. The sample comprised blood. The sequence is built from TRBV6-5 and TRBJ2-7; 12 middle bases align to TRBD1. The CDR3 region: CASSYSSMVGDRGRGSYEQYF. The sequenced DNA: TGTGCCAGCAGTTACTCGAGTATGGTGGGGGACAGGGGGCGCGGGTCCTACGAGCAGTACTTC.